The 27 T cell receptor beta chains listed next were all sequenced from one sample in a study of cytomegalovirus exposure and HLA in healthy donors. The PCR employed 60 Vbeta primers together with 13 Jbeta primers. Repertoires were generated with immunoSEQ multiplex PCR, while TCRdb's copy carries only in-frame clones and drops some. This table has under 200,000 clones, approximately 71% appearing once. The source material was PBMCs. Every receptor here comes from a male donor in good health and CMV-seronegative.

The chain combines TRBV18 with TRBJ2-1, with D possibly being TRBD2 (6 bases). This CDR3 spans 15 amino acids. Per the germline V gene, CDR1 is KGHSH and CDR2 is LQKENI. Trimming stripped 2 bases from V and 6 bases from J, with 14 bases between. Here the CDR3 DNA reads TGTGCCAGCTCACCAATGTCGCGGGGAAGCAATGAGCAGTTCTTC. Translation: CASSPMSRGSNEQFF.

In its sample, this clone was seen a few times. The V gene is TRBV9, the J gene TRBJ1-2; the D is unclear. The CDR3 length is 12 residues. CDR1 is SGDLS, CDR2 YYNGEE, per germline. V shed 4 bases and J shed 5 bases, with 9 bases lying between them. The CDR3 DNA reads TGTGCCAGCAGCTCCACACCGTATGGCTACACCTTC. Amino acid sequence: CASSSTPYGYTF.

The chain has TRBV5-6 and TRBJ2-7; 7 nucleotides match TRBD1. Germline V gene lookup returns CDR1 SGHDT and CDR2 YYEEEE. This CDR3 contains 15 residues. V shed 2 bases, J shed 5 bases, and the junction held 10 bases outside the gene matches. The DNA for the CDR3 is TGTGCCAGCAGCTTACTCGGGGACAGAGGTCACGAGCAGTACTTC. Its translation: CASSLLGDRGHEQYF.

Note on this clone: Other DNA variants within this sample encode the same CDR3. The V call is TRBV6-5, the J call TRBJ2-7, with a possible D match to TRBD2 (5 bases). From germline, CDR1 is MNHEY and CDR2 SVGAGI. Trimming pared 6 bases from V and 3 bases from J, leaving 15 bases between. The CDR3 sequence is 14 residues long. The CDR3 spells CASSTRTRGYEQYF. The CDR3 DNA sequence: TGTGCCAGCAGCACCCGGACCCGGGGCTACGAGCAGTACTTC.

The rearrangement joins TRBV11-2 to TRBJ1-3; D remains unclear. Per germline, CDR1 SGHAT and CDR2 FQNNGV. The CDR3 runs 13 residues. V gave up 1 base and J gave up 3 bases, with 4 bases separating them. The CDR3 protein is CASSLVGGNTIYF. DNA of the CDR3: TGTGCCAGCAGCTTAGTCGGTGGAAACACCATATATTTT.

The gene calls are TRBV28 and TRBJ2-1, with D tentatively TRBD2 (5 bases). V was trimmed by 9 bases and J by 3 bases, leaving 12 bases between them. The CDR3 length is 13 residues. CDR1 MDHEN and CDR2 SYDVKM come from the germline V gene. The CDR3, as DNA: TGTGCCAGTCTGAGGGAGTTCTACAATGAGCAGTTCTTC. Translated, it gives CASLREFYNEQFF.

In regard to this clone: One junction end does not reproduce the germline sequence, and a read error may be involved. This rearrangement joins TRBV5-6 to TRBJ1-2; no reliable D call. Germline V gene lookup returns CDR1 SGHDT and CDR2 YYEEEE. This CDR3 region has 11 residues. CDR3 amino acids: CASSSGLTTLF. The CDR3 DNA sequence: TGTGCCAGCAGCTCCGGATTGACAACACTCTTC.

CDR3 coding DNA: TGCGCCAGCAGCCAGTCAGGTTTGAGCTCCTACGAGCAGTACTTC. Amino acids: CASSQSGLSSYEQYF. The chain has TRBV4-1 and TRBJ2-7; D is unresolved. The CDR3 length is 15 residues. The germline V gene has CDR1 MGHRA and CDR2 YSYEKL. The V and J ends lost 3 bases and 0 bases respectively, with 12 bases between them.

In its sample, this clone was seen once. The V call is TRBV7-8, the J call TRBJ1-3, with 8 bases that match TRBD1. With 2 bases clipped from V and 4 bases from J, the junction kept 4 bases outside the gene matches. CDR3 length: 15 residues. Germline V CDR1 and CDR2: SGHVS, FQNEAQ. CDR3 coding DNA: TGTGCCAGCAGCTTAATCGCAGGGGGCGGAAACACCATATATTTT. This gives the protein CASSLIAGGGNTIYF.

The rearrangement uses TRBV14 and TRBJ2-7; 11 bases match TRBD2. The junction had 1 base not matched to a gene; V was cut back by 1 base and J by 2 bases. CDR1 SGHDN and CDR2 FVKESK come from the germline V gene. The CDR3 sequence is 15 residues long. Written as DNA, the CDR3 is TGTGCCAGCAGCCAAGTTAGCGGGGGGGCCTACGAGCAGTACTTC. The encoded protein is CASSQVSGGAYEQYF.

CDR3 nucleotide sequence: TGTGCCAGCAGTTTATTAAGGACAGGGAGTCGGGAGCTGTTTTTT. Its protein product is CASSLLRTGSRELFF. V gene TRBV28 combines with J gene TRBJ2-2, with TRBD1 identical over 8 bases. CDR3 length: 15 residues. V shed 1 base and J 9 bases; nucleotides not matched to a gene: 7. Per the germline V gene, CDR1 is MDHEN and CDR2 is SYDVKM.

About this clone itself: The sample holds other DNA sequences that translate to the same CDR3. The V and J genes are TRBV5-4 and TRBJ1-2; 10 bases line up with TRBD1. The ends lost 5 bases at V and 8 bases at J; junction bases unmatched: 6. This CDR3 is 13 amino acids long. Germline V gives CDR1 SGHNT, CDR2 YYREEE (reference sequence). CDR3 sequence (DNA): TGTGCCAGCAGTCTGACAGGGGGCTCGGGCTACACCTTC. Amino acids: CASSLTGGSGYTF.

V usage is TRBV28 and J usage is TRBJ1-4; D is unclear. The V and J ends lost 2 bases and 0 bases respectively, with 7 bases between them. This CDR3 is 15 amino acids long. Germline V gene data show CDR1 as MDHEN and CDR2 as SYDVKM. CDR3 DNA sequence: TGTGCCAGCAGTTTACTTGGCCCAACTAATGAAAAACTGTTTTTT. It yields the protein CASSLLGPTNEKLFF.

The V gene is TRBV20-1, the J gene TRBJ2-7; D gene uncertain. The V end lost 3 bases, the J end lost 3 bases, and 3 bases lay between the germline ends. CDR3 length: 10 amino acids. The germline V gene encodes CDR1 DFQATT and CDR2 SNEGSKA (reference sequence). DNA of the CDR3: TGCAGTGCTAGGAGCTACGAGCAGTACTTC. Amino acid sequence: CSARSYEQYF.

The chain uses TRBV28 and TRBJ2-7; no clear D. Germline CDR1 MDHEN, CDR2 SYDVKM. This CDR3 comprises 11 residues. Trimming took off 4 bases at V and 4 bases at J, with 5 bases between the two ends. The chain's CDR3 is CASSSPYEQYF. CDR3 sequence (DNA): TGTGCCAGCAGTTCCCCATACGAGCAGTACTTC.

This clone was detected once. V and J are TRBV6-5 and TRBJ1-2; D gene ambiguous. Germline CDR1 reads MNHEY; CDR2 reads SVGAGI. CDR3 length: 12 amino acids. The ends were cut back, 6 bases at V and 1 base at J, with 6 bases in the middle. CDR3 protein: CASRQLNYGYTF. As DNA, the CDR3 is TGTGCCAGCAGACAGCTTAACTATGGCTACACCTTC.

This chain connects TRBV5-1 to TRBJ1-1; possible D gene TRBD1, 6 bases. The CDR3 loop spans 14 amino acids. Between the trimmed V and J ends, which lost 3 bases and 5 bases, there was a span of 14 bases. Germline CDR1 SGHRS, CDR2 YFSETQ. CDR3 nucleotides: TGCGCCAGCAGCTCGGTAGGGGGTGGGACTGAAGCTTTCTTT. Translation gives CASSSVGGGTEAFF. Together with reference TRBV5-1 and TRBJ1-1, the CDR3 gives the full variable domain: KAGVTQTPRYLIKTRGQQVTLSCSPISGHRSVSWYQQTPGQGLQFLFEYFSETQRNKGNFPGRFSGRQFSNSRSEMNVSTLELGDSALYLCASSSVGGGTEAFFGQGTRLTVV.

A few counts support this clone. The J gene is TRBJ1-1, the V gene TRBV11-2; a possible D gene is TRBD1 (5 bases). Germline V gene sequence: CDR1 SGHAT, CDR2 FQNNGV. Trimming pared 4 bases from V and 4 bases from J, leaving 10 bases between. The CDR3 consists of 13 residues. The CDR3 spells CASSWSGGTEAFF. The CDR3 coding sequence is TGTGCCAGCAGCTGGAGCGGGGGCACTGAAGCTTTCTTT.

This rearrangement joins TRBV28 to TRBJ1-5; D call uncertain. Trimming stripped 8 bases from V and 3 bases from J, with 11 bases between. Germline V CDR1 and CDR2: MDHEN, SYDVKM. The CDR3 is 13 amino acids. Written as DNA, the CDR3 is TGTGCCAGCCGGAGGATACTCAATCAGCCCCAGCATTTT. This encodes CASRRILNQPQHF.

This chain uses TRBV2 with TRBJ1-1, with D unresolved. Trimming took 0 bases from V and 6 from J, leaving 14 bases between them. Germline V lookup: CDR1 SNHLY, CDR2 FYNNEI. This CDR3 spans 15 amino acids. CDR3 amino acids: CASSEARAALPEAFF. The CDR3 nucleotides are TGTGCCAGCAGTGAAGCGAGGGCGGCTCTGCCTGAAGCTTTCTTT.

V and J are TRBV7-4 and TRBJ2-7; 13 nucleotides match TRBD2. CDR3 length equals 20 residues. CDR1 and CDR2 (germline): SGHVT, SQSDAQ. Trimming at V came to 4 bases and at J to 2 bases, leaving 17 bases not matched to a gene. For the CDR3, the DNA is TGTGCCAGCAGCTCGTCTCCGGGACTAGCGGGGACCGGGTGTCCCTACGAGCAGTACTTC. Amino acid sequence: CASSSSPGLAGTGCPYEQYF.

This clone has just a few counts. The J gene is TRBJ1-2, the V gene TRBV5-8; 7 bases are a match to TRBD1. Germline V gives CDR1 SGHTS, CDR2 YDEGEE. The ends lost 5 bases at V and 8 bases at J; junction bases unmatched: 6. The CDR3 consists of 12 residues. DNA of the CDR3: TGTGCCAGCAGATTGACAGGGCCGGGCTACACCTTC. This sequence encodes CASRLTGPGYTF.

The J gene is TRBJ2-1, the V gene TRBV18; the D gene is possibly TRBD1 (6 bases). There are 16 residues in the CDR3. V shed 2 bases and J shed 0 bases, with 11 bases lying between them. Per germline, CDR1 KGHSH and CDR2 LQKENI. The CDR3 sequence: CASSPTRTASYNEQFF. Written as DNA, the CDR3 is TGTGCCAGCTCACCAACTCGGACAGCCTCCTACAATGAGCAGTTCTTC.

This chain links TRBV27 with TRBJ2-5; D might be TRBD2 (6 bases). Deletions cut 6 bases from V and 5 bases from J, with 16 bases between. CDR1 and CDR2 (germline): MNHEY, SMNVEV (reference sequence). The CDR3 totals 14 residues. For the CDR3, the DNA is TGTGCCAGCAGCCCCGGGGGACCAGGGGAGACCCAGTACTTC. Its protein product is CASSPGGPGETQYF.

Comment on this clone: At the DNA level, this CDR3 is encoded by other sequences in the same sample as well. The V gene is TRBV13, the J gene TRBJ2-1, with 13 bases lining up with TRBD2. CDR1 is PRHDT and CDR2 is FYEKMQ in the germline V gene (reference sequence). The CDR3 is 15 amino acids. The V and J ends lost 4 bases and 9 bases, in that order; junction bases with no gene match: 6. This CDR3 is CASSYGLAGAVEQFF. The CDR3 region has the DNA TGTGCCAGCAGCTACGGACTAGCGGGAGCGGTTGAGCAGTTCTTC.

This chain connects TRBV6-5 to TRBJ1-6; a weak D match, TRBD1 (5 bases). The CDR3 is made up of 13 amino acids. With 5 bases removed from V and 10 bases from J, the gap between germline ends came to 12 bases. Germline V gives CDR1 MNHEY, CDR2 SVGAGI. CDR3 protein: CASSAGRGSPLHF. The CDR3 bases are TGTGCCAGCAGTGCAGGGCGTGGGTCACCCCTCCACTTT.

The V and J genes are TRBV5-1 and TRBJ2-1, with 13 bases fitting TRBD2. The V gene's germline CDR1 is SGHRS and CDR2 YFSETQ. The CDR3 sequence is 17 residues long. J gave up 8 bases and V 4 bases, and 12 bases lay outside the gene matches. The CDR3 DNA follows: TGCGCCAGCAGCCTCGGGCCTACTAGCGGGAGGGCCTATGAGCAGTTCTTC. It specifies CASSLGPTSGRAYEQFF.